These 26 T cell receptor beta chains were all obtained from the same sample, sequenced in a study of T cell clones after liver transplantation. This table comes from immunoSEQ multiplex PCR, and its TCRdb copy is limited to in-frame clones, with some not included. The sample contains fewer than 45,000 clones, 70% to 90% of which appear only once. Sequencing was performed on CD4+ T cells from blood, taken 24 months after liver transplant. The receptors originated from a human patient who received a liver transplant. Some of the T cells may derive from the graft donor.

In this sample, this clone turned up once. This sequence joins TRBV7-9 and TRBJ2-7; D is perhaps TRBD2 (6 bases). V shed 7 bases and J shed 0 bases, with 19 bases lying between them. The germline V gene has CDR1 SEHNR and CDR2 FQNEAQ (reference sequence). The CDR3 length is 16 residues. The CDR3 coding sequence is TGTGCCAGCATCCTTTGGGGTAGCGGACGCTCCTACGAGCAGTACTTC. Amino acids: CASILWGSGRSYEQYF. Using reference TRBV7-9 and TRBJ2-7 for the parts outside the CDR3, the full variable domain is DTGVSQNPRHKITKRGQNVTFRCDPISEHNRLYWYRQTLGQGPEFLTYFQNEAQLEKSRLLSDRFSAERPKGSFSTLEIQRTEQGDSAMYLCASILWGSGRSYEQYFGPGTRLTVT.

J is TRBJ1-3 and V is TRBV28; D gene uncertain. The CDR3 covers 14 residues. Trimming removed 8 bases at V and 1 base at J, with 12 bases between. Per the germline V gene, CDR1 is MDHEN and CDR2 is SYDVKM. The CDR3 loop is CASLQAGSGNTIYF. CDR3 DNA sequence: TGTGCCAGCCTTCAGGCCGGGTCTGGAAACACCATATATTTT.

The chain is built from TRBV28 and TRBJ2-3, with D unresolved. V was trimmed by 3 bases and J by 0 bases, leaving 10 bases between them. The CDR3 has 15 amino acids. Germline values: CDR1 MDHEN, CDR2 SYDVKM. The CDR3 nucleotides are TGTGCCAGCAGTTTGGGGTCCCCTAGCACAGATACGCAGTATTTT. Amino acid sequence: CASSLGSPSTDTQYF. The full variable domain, completed using reference TRBV28 and TRBJ2-3, is DVKVTQSSRYLVKRTGEKVFLECVQDMDHENMFWYRQDPGLGLRLIYFSYDVKMKEKGDIPEGYSVSREKKERFSLILESASTNQTSMYLCASSLGSPSTDTQYFGPGTRLTVL.

The V and J genes are TRBV7-6 and TRBJ2-3; 11 nucleotides align to TRBD2. The J segment lost 0 bases and the V segment lost 5 bases, leaving 4 bases of the junction unmatched. The germline CDR1 and CDR2 sequences are SGHVS and FNYEAQ. The CDR3 sequence is 16 residues long. CDR3 DNA sequence: TGTGCCAGCAGCCCGGGACTAGCGGTTAGCACAGATACGCAGTATTTT. It codes for CASSPGLAVSTDTQYF.

The chain uses TRBV5-8 and TRBJ1-6; possibly TRBD1 for D (5 bases). Trimming pared 3 bases from V and 17 bases from J, leaving 21 bases between. CDR3 size: 14 residues. Germline lookup yields CDR1 SGHTS and CDR2 YDEGEE. The CDR3 is CASSSPGPSGEVHF. The CDR3 coding sequence is TGTGCCAGCAGCTCCCCGGGTCCTTCGGGGGAGGTCCACTTT. The variable domain in full, completed from reference TRBV5-8 and TRBJ1-6, reads EAGVTQSPTHLIKTRGQQATLRCSPISGHTSVYWYQQALGLGLQFLLWYDEGEERNRGNFPPRFSGRQFPNYSSELNVNALELEDSALYLCASSSPGPSGEVHFGNGTRLTVT.

The J gene is TRBJ2-3, the V gene TRBV7-9; 9 nucleotides agree with TRBD2. The CDR3 has 17 amino acids. Germline V lookup: CDR1 SEHNR, CDR2 FQNEAQ (reference sequence). V dropped 1 base and J dropped 3; count of bases not matched to a gene: 8. The CDR3 region has the DNA TGTGCCAGCAGCTTAGGATTAGCGGGAGTCATTACAGATACGCAGTATTTT. Protein product: CASSLGLAGVITDTQYF.

CDR3 sequence: CASRNRGDYGYTF. The CDR3 nucleotides read TGTGCCAGCAGAAACAGGGGTGACTATGGCTACACCTTC. The rearrangement links TRBV6-5 to TRBJ1-2, with 7 bases lining up with TRBD1. Losses at the gene ends were 6 bases for V and 3 bases for J; bases not matched to a gene: 4. Germline V gene sequence: CDR1 MNHEY, CDR2 SVGAGI. The CDR3 loop spans 13 amino acids.

The chain has TRBV5-5 and TRBJ2-2; a weak D match, TRBD1 (7 bases). The CDR3 extends over 15 amino acids. V was trimmed by 6 bases and J by 4 bases, leaving 16 bases between them. Germline V gene lookup returns CDR1 SGHKS and CDR2 YYEKEE (reference sequence). CDR3 sequence: CASTTRQGGTGELFF. CDR3 DNA sequence: TGTGCCAGCACCACCCGACAGGGAGGCACCGGGGAGCTGTTTTTT.

The rearrangement joins TRBV6-5 to TRBJ2-7; D perhaps matches TRBD1 (6 bases). Trimming cost V 5 bases and J 6 bases, with 17 bases left between them. This CDR3 has 14 amino acids. From germline, CDR1 is MNHEY and CDR2 SVGAGI. Here the CDR3 reads CASSTGTAAGEQYF. The CDR3 DNA reads TGTGCCAGCAGTACAGGGACGGCGGCAGGCGAGCAGTACTTC.

This CDR3 is CASSDRQADTQYF. DNA of the CDR3: TGTGCCAGCAGCGACCGACAGGCAGATACGCAGTATTTT. The rearrangement uses TRBV2 and TRBJ2-3, with a weak D call TRBD1 (6 bases). Between the trimmed V and J ends, which lost 6 bases and 4 bases, there was a span of 11 bases. The germline gives CDR1 SNHLY, CDR2 FYNNEI. This CDR3 is built from 13 residues.

The J gene is TRBJ2-1, the V gene TRBV5-4; no firm D call. The CDR3 spans 16 residues. V was clipped by 0 bases and J by 1 base, with 11 bases between them. Germline loops: CDR1 SGHNT, CDR2 YYREEE (reference sequence). The CDR3: CASSLVGTRSYNEQFF. Here the CDR3 DNA reads TGTGCCAGCAGCTTGGTTGGCACTCGGTCCTACAATGAGCAGTTCTTC.

The chain is built from TRBV18 and TRBJ1-3; no reliable D call. CDR3 length equals 16 residues. Germline-derived CDR1 and CDR2 are KGHSH and LQKENI. V shed 0 bases and J shed 7 bases, with 16 bases lying between them. The CDR3 reads CASSPPMGEITNTIYF. DNA for the CDR3: TGTGCCAGCTCACCACCGATGGGAGAGATAACTAACACCATATATTTT.

The rearrangement links TRBV18 to TRBJ1-1, with 9 positions matching TRBD1. This CDR3 has 16 amino acids. Trimming at V came to 6 bases and at J to 1 base, leaving 9 bases not matched to a gene. Germline CDR1 is KGHSH and CDR2 is LQKENI. The CDR3 spells CASSPRQGQGNTEAFF. The CDR3 DNA reads as TGTGCCAGCTCCCCCAGGCAGGGACAGGGGAACACTGAAGCTTTCTTT.

This clone was picked up one time. The chain carries TRBV12-5 and TRBJ1-1, with TRBD1 identical over 12 bases. CDR3 length: 16 residues. After removal of 5 bases from V and 5 bases from J, the junction contained 9 bases not matched to a gene. Germline values: CDR1 LGHNT, CDR2 FRNRAP. The CDR3 region is CASGHGTGGMRTEAFF. In nucleotides, the CDR3 is TGTGCTAGTGGTCACGGGACAGGGGGCATGAGGACTGAAGCTTTCTTT.

This clone was found a few times. The chain recombines TRBV6-6 with TRBJ2-1; D gene uncertain. Germline CDR1 MNHNY, CDR2 SVGAGI (reference sequence). The V gene lost 5 bases and the J gene lost 8 bases, with 10 bases spanning the gap. This CDR3 has 12 residues. The DNA of the CDR3 is TGTGCCAGCAGTACGGTTGGGGATGAGCAGTTCTTC. Amino acid sequence: CASSTVGDEQFF.

V gene TRBV5-5 combines with J gene TRBJ1-2; D unclear. The germline V and J ends were trimmed by 0 bases and 3 bases, with 6 bases remaining between them. CDR3 length: 13 amino acids. Germline loops: CDR1 SGHKS, CDR2 YYEKEE (reference sequence). The CDR3 sequence: CASSLAVYYGYTF. CDR3 bases: TGTGCCAGCAGCTTGGCTGTTTACTATGGCTACACCTTC. The entire variable domain, with the rest obtained from reference TRBV5-5 and TRBJ1-2, is as follows: DAGVTQSPTHLIKTRGQQVTLRCSPISGHKSVSWYQQVLGQGPQFIFQYYEKEERGRGNFPDRFSARQFPNYSSELNVNALLLGDSALYLCASSLAVYYGYTFGSGTRLTVV.

The rearrangement joins TRBV6-5 to TRBJ1-5; D is possibly TRBD1 (6 bases). Germline CDR1 reads MNHEY; CDR2 reads SVGAGI. Trimming took off 7 bases at V and 1 base at J, with 14 bases between the two ends. The CDR3 loop spans 15 amino acids. The CDR3 reads CASKLTGPSNQPQHF. CDR3 sequence (DNA): TGTGCCAGCAAATTAACAGGGCCCAGCAATCAGCCCCAGCATTTT.

The gene calls are TRBV9 and TRBJ2-5, with no clear D. Germline lookup yields CDR1 SGDLS and CDR2 YYNGEE. The CDR3 totals 14 residues. V lost 0 bases and J 2 bases, leaving 8 bases between the germline ends. The CDR3 region has the DNA TGTGCCAGCAGCGTAGGAATCTTACAAGAGACCCAGTACTTC. It specifies CASSVGILQETQYF. The whole variable domain, remainder taken from reference TRBV9 and TRBJ2-5, is DSGVTQTPKHLITATGQRVTLRCSPRSGDLSVYWYQQSLDQGLQFLIQYYNGEERAKGNILERFSAQQFPDLHSELNLSSLELGDSALYFCASSVGILQETQYFGPGTRLLVL.

The genes are TRBV7-3 and TRBJ2-1; 9 bases are shared with TRBD2. V dropped 4 bases and J dropped 4; count of bases not matched to a gene: 5. Germline CDR1 is SGHTA and CDR2 is FQGTGA. The CDR3 is made up of 15 amino acids. The CDR3 sequence is CASSSQRGDYNEQFF. The DNA for the CDR3 is TGTGCCAGCAGCTCCCAGCGGGGGGATTACAATGAGCAGTTCTTC.

The DNA of the CDR3 is TGCGCCAGCAGCCAAGAGCGTCCGTCTGATGGAGGCTACACCTTC. Translating gives CASSQERPSDGGYTF. The rearrangement uses TRBV4-3 and TRBJ1-2; D is ambiguous. The CDR3 spans 15 residues. V was trimmed by 0 bases and J by 8 bases, leaving 16 bases between them. Germline CDR1 reads LGHNA; CDR2 reads YSLEER.

V usage is TRBV10-1 and J usage is TRBJ2-5; D could derive from TRBD1 or TRBD2 (5 bases each). V dropped 8 bases and J dropped 0 bases, with 13 bases sitting between them. This CDR3 is built from 14 residues. Germline V gene data show CDR1 as WNHNN and CDR2 as SYGVQD (reference sequence). In DNA form, the CDR3 reads TGCGCCAGCCGACACGAGGGGTACCAAGAGACCCAGTACTTC. Its translation: CASRHEGYQETQYF.

A note on this clone: An end of the junction does not agree with germline; a read error may underlie this. The genes are TRBV14 and TRBJ2-7; D possibly matches TRBD1 or TRBD2 (5 bases each). Germline CDR1 reads SGHDN; CDR2 reads FVKESK. The CDR3 contains 15 residues. CDR3 DNA: TGTGCCAGCGGCCATGCAAGGGACCGTCGCTACGAGCAGTACTTC. Amino acids: CASGHARDRRYEQYF.

This rearrangement joins TRBV19 to TRBJ2-7; no clear D. CDR1 is LNHDA, CDR2 SQIVND, per germline (reference sequence). V was clipped by 4 bases and J by 7 bases, with 11 bases between them. The CDR3 covers 12 residues. CDR3: CASSNPLGEQYF. The DNA of the CDR3 is TGTGCCAGTAGTAACCCCTTAGGGGAGCAGTACTTC.

V gene TRBV4-1 combines with J gene TRBJ1-6; D unclear. The CDR3 totals 15 residues. Looked up from germline, CDR1 is MGHRA and CDR2 is YSYEKL. V was cut by 0 bases and J by 12 bases, with 15 bases left in between. The CDR3 reads CASSQDFGVGLPLHF. The CDR3 DNA reads as TGCGCCAGCAGCCAAGATTTTGGGGTCGGATTACCCCTCCACTTT.

The CDR3 DNA follows: TGCAGCGTCCTAACCCAGGGTGCAACTAATGAAAAACTGTTTTTT. It yields the protein CSVLTQGATNEKLFF. The V gene is TRBV29-1, the J gene TRBJ1-4, with D maybe TRBD1 (5 bases). Germline CDR1 SQVTM, CDR2 ANQGSEA. V lost 6 bases to trimming and J lost 0 bases, with 14 bases between them. There are 15 residues in the CDR3.

The chain couples TRBV19 to TRBJ1-2; D possibly corresponds to TRBD1 (5 bases). The V gene lost 5 bases and the J gene lost 5 bases, with 12 bases spanning the gap. The CDR3 runs 13 residues. The V gene's germline CDR1 is LNHDA and CDR2 SQIVND (reference sequence). The CDR3 is CASSPFREYGYTF. The CDR3 DNA reads TGTGCCAGTAGTCCTTTCAGGGAGTATGGCTACACCTTC. The full variable domain, completed using reference TRBV19 and TRBJ1-2, is DGGITQSPKYLFRKEGQNVTLSCEQNLNHDAMYWYRQDPGQGLRLIYYSQIVNDFQKGDIAEGYSVSREKKESFPLTVTSAQKNPTAFYLCASSPFREYGYTFGSGTRLTVV.